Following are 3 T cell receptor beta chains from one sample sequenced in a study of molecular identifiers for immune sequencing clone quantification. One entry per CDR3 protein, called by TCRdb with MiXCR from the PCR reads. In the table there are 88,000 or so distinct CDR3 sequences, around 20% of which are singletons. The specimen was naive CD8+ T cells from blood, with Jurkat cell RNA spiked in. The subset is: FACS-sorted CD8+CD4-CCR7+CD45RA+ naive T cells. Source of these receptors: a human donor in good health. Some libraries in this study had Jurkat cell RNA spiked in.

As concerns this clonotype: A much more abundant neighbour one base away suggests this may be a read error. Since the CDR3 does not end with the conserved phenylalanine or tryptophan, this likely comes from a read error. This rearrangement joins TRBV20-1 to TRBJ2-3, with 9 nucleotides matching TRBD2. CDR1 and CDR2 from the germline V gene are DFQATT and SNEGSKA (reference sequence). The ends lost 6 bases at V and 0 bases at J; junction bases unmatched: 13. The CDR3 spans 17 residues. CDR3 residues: CSAPTLGLAYSTDTQYS. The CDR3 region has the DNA TGCAGTGCCCCAACCCTCGGACTAGCGTATAGCACAGATACGCAGTATTCT.

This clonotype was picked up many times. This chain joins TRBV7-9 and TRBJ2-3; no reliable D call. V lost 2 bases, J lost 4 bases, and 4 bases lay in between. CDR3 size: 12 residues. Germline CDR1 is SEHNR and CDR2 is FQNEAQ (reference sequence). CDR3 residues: CASSLISDTQYF. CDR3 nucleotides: TGTGCCAGCAGCTTAATATCAGATACGCAGTATTTT.

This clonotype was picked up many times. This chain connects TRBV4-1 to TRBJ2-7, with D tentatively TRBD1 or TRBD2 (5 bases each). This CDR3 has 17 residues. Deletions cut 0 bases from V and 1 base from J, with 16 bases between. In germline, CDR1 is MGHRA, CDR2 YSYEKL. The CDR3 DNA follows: TGCGCCAGCAGCCAAGAGGTTTCGGCAGGGACGTCCTACGAGCAGTACTTC. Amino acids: CASSQEVSAGTSYEQYF.